Described below is a single T cell receptor (beta chain) sequence and its context. This sample is drawn from a study of blood T cells in healthy people across ages. A J-beta primer mix and a sample-barcoded 5' primer were used in a second PCR of roughly 6 to 12 cycles. TCRdb analysed the 5' RACE reads with MiXCR anew, one entry per CDR3 protein. Altogether approximately 1,700,000 distinct CDR3 sequences are present, 30% to 40% being singletons, with the ten largest covering 23%. CDR1 and CDR2 (germline): DFQATT, SNEGSKA (reference sequence). Trimming stripped 3 bases from V and 4 bases from J, with 15 bases between. The CDR3 loop spans 14 amino acids.

Specimen: blood. The gene calls are TRBV20-1 and TRBJ2-5; D is undetermined. This receptor was identified in a human donor in good health. Here the CDR3 reads CSASLTQFRETQYF. The CDR3 DNA reads as TGCAGTGCTAGCCTTACGCAGTTTAGAGAGACCCAGTACTTC.